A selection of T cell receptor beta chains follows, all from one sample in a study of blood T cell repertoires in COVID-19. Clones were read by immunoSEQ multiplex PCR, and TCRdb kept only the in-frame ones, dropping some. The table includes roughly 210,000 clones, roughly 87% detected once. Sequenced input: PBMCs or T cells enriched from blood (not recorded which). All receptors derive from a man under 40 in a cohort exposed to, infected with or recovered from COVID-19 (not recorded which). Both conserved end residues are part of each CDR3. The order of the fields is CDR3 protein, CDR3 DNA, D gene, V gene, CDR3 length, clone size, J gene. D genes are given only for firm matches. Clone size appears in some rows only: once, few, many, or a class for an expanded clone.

CDR3 protein: CASSVSAGLSEQFF; CDR3 DNA: TGTGCCAGTAGTGTATCGGCAGGGTTAAGTGAGCAGTTCTTC; D gene: .; V gene: TRBV19; CDR3 length: 14; clone size: .; J gene: TRBJ2-1
CDR3 protein: CASRTRLAAQYF; CDR3 DNA: TGTGCCAGCAGGACGCGACTAGCGGCGCAGTATTTT; D gene: TRBD2; V gene: TRBV28; CDR3 length: 12; clone size: .; J gene: TRBJ2-3
CDR3 protein: CASSPSPTGVEETQYF; CDR3 DNA: TGTGCCAGCAGCCCATCTCCTACGGGAGTGGAAGAGACCCAGTACTTC; D gene: .; V gene: TRBV4-2; CDR3 length: 16; clone size: once; J gene: TRBJ2-5
CDR3 protein: CASSVGSADTQYF; CDR3 DNA: TGTGCCAGCAGCGTAGGGAGTGCAGATACGCAGTATTTT; D gene: .; V gene: TRBV9; CDR3 length: 13; clone size: few; J gene: TRBJ2-3
CDR3 protein: CASSYRPEGTDTQYF; CDR3 DNA: TGTGCCAGCAGTTACCGCCCGGAGGGCACAGATACGCAGTATTTT; D gene: .; V gene: TRBV6-5; CDR3 length: 15; clone size: .; J gene: TRBJ2-3
CDR3 protein: CAIRTSGRSGELFF; CDR3 DNA: TGCGCCATTCGGACTAGCGGGCGGTCCGGGGAGCTGTTTTTT; D gene: TRBD2; V gene: TRBV10-2; CDR3 length: 14; clone size: .; J gene: TRBJ2-2
CDR3 protein: CASSFLSTDTQYF; CDR3 DNA: TGTGCCAGCAGCTTCCTTAGCACAGATACGCAGTATTTT; D gene: .; V gene: TRBV7-8; CDR3 length: 13; clone size: .; J gene: TRBJ2-3
CDR3 protein: CASSPNRGLAEAFF; CDR3 DNA: TGTGCCAGCAGTCCCAACAGGGGGCTGGCTGAAGCTTTCTTT; D gene: TRBD1; V gene: TRBV28; CDR3 length: 14; clone size: .; J gene: TRBJ1-1
CDR3 protein: CASSLAGFEQYF; CDR3 DNA: TGTGCCAGCAGTTTAGCAGGGTTCGAGCAGTACTTC; D gene: .; V gene: TRBV28; CDR3 length: 12; clone size: .; J gene: TRBJ2-7
CDR3 protein: CASSEFAGATLDTQYF; CDR3 DNA: TGCGCCAGCAGTGAATTCGCGGGAGCAACACTAGATACGCAGTATTTT; D gene: TRBD2; V gene: TRBV10-1; CDR3 length: 16; clone size: once; J gene: TRBJ2-3
CDR3 protein: CASSLGQLSGNTIYF; CDR3 DNA: TGTGCCAGCAGTTTGGGGCAGCTCTCTGGAAACACCATATATTTT; D gene: .; V gene: TRBV28; CDR3 length: 15; clone size: .; J gene: TRBJ1-3
CDR3 protein: CASSLFDSTYGYTF; CDR3 DNA: TGTGCCAGCAGCTTGTTCGACAGCACATATGGCTACACCTTC; D gene: .; V gene: TRBV5-5; CDR3 length: 14; clone size: .; J gene: TRBJ1-2
CDR3 protein: CASSVVGTAHAYEQYF; CDR3 DNA: TGTGCCAGCAGCGTAGTAGGGACAGCACACGCGTACGAGCAGTACTTC; D gene: TRBD1; V gene: TRBV9; CDR3 length: 16; clone size: few; J gene: TRBJ2-7
CDR3 protein: CASTGVGTYEQYF; CDR3 DNA: TGTGCCAGCACGGGAGTTGGGACCTACGAGCAGTACTTC; D gene: .; V gene: TRBV6-5; CDR3 length: 13; clone size: .; J gene: TRBJ2-7
CDR3 protein: CASSHGPGQGSHEQYF; CDR3 DNA: TGTGCCAGCAGCCATGGCCCGGGACAGGGGTCCCACGAGCAGTACTTC; D gene: TRBD1; V gene: TRBV16; CDR3 length: 16; clone size: .; J gene: TRBJ2-7
CDR3 protein: CASTLNEGEAFF; CDR3 DNA: TGTGCCAGCACCCTTAACGAGGGTGAAGCTTTCTTT; D gene: .; V gene: TRBV28; CDR3 length: 12; clone size: .; J gene: TRBJ1-1
CDR3 protein: CASSQDWGVMNTEAFF; CDR3 DNA: TGTGCCAGCAGCCAAGATTGGGGGGTAATGAACACTGAAGCTTTCTTT; D gene: .; V gene: TRBV14; CDR3 length: 16; clone size: .; J gene: TRBJ1-1
CDR3 protein: CASSYSEGAPLHF; CDR3 DNA: TGTGCCAGCAGTTACTCAGAGGGAGCACCCCTCCACTTT; D gene: .; V gene: TRBV6-5; CDR3 length: 13; clone size: .; J gene: TRBJ1-6
CDR3 protein: CASSPFGEGYTEAFF; CDR3 DNA: TGTGCCAGCTCACCTTTCGGGGAGGGGTACACTGAAGCTTTCTTT; D gene: .; V gene: TRBV18; CDR3 length: 15; clone size: once; J gene: TRBJ1-1
CDR3 protein: CASSQAGWGSNEQFF; CDR3 DNA: TGTGCCAGCAGCCAAGCGGGTTGGGGATCCAATGAGCAGTTCTTC; D gene: .; V gene: TRBV28; CDR3 length: 15; clone size: .; J gene: TRBJ2-1
CDR3 protein: CASSVGTNTEAFF; CDR3 DNA: TGTGCCAGTAGTGTGGGCACGAACACTGAAGCTTTCTTT; D gene: .; V gene: TRBV19; CDR3 length: 13; clone size: .; J gene: TRBJ1-1
CDR3 protein: CASSTRVPLHF; CDR3 DNA: TGTGCCAGCAGCACTCGGGTACCCCTCCACTTT; D gene: .; V gene: TRBV28; CDR3 length: 11; clone size: .; J gene: TRBJ1-6
CDR3 protein: CASSPGGSGYNEQFF; CDR3 DNA: TGTGCCAGCTCACCAGGCGGGTCGGGCTACAATGAGCAGTTCTTC; D gene: .; V gene: TRBV18; CDR3 length: 15; clone size: few; J gene: TRBJ2-1
CDR3 protein: CASSLGGEQFF; CDR3 DNA: TGTGCCAGCAGCTTAGGCGGGGAGCAGTTCTTC; D gene: .; V gene: TRBV7-9; CDR3 length: 11; clone size: .; J gene: TRBJ2-1
CDR3 protein: CASSLSQQGGRPQHF; CDR3 DNA: TGTGCCAGCAGTTTATCCCAACAGGGGGGGAGGCCCCAGCATTTT; D gene: TRBD1; V gene: TRBV28; CDR3 length: 15; clone size: .; J gene: TRBJ1-5
CDR3 protein: CASSQDFRLSYTGELFF; CDR3 DNA: TGTGCCAGCAGCCAAGATTTTCGTCTTTCCTACACCGGGGAGCTGTTTTTT; D gene: .; V gene: TRBV3-1/TRBV3-2; CDR3 length: 17; clone size: once; J gene: TRBJ2-2
CDR3 protein: CASTPSTGTGTYEQYF; CDR3 DNA: TGTGCCAGCACCCCGTCGACCGGGACTGGAACCTACGAGCAGTACTTC; D gene: .; V gene: TRBV7-2; CDR3 length: 16; clone size: .; J gene: TRBJ2-7
CDR3 protein: CSASSGFTEAFF; CDR3 DNA: TGCAGTGCTAGTAGCGGATTTACTGAAGCTTTCTTT; D gene: .; V gene: TRBV20-1; CDR3 length: 12; clone size: .; J gene: TRBJ1-1
CDR3 protein: CASFGAGGLNTGELFF; CDR3 DNA: TGTGCCAGCTTTGGAGCGGGAGGCCTGAACACCGGGGAGCTGTTTTTT; D gene: TRBD2; V gene: TRBV28; CDR3 length: 16; clone size: .; J gene: TRBJ2-2
CDR3 protein: CSATGSDEQYF; CDR3 DNA: TGCAGTGCTACGGGTTCAGACGAGCAGTACTTC; D gene: .; V gene: TRBV20-1; CDR3 length: 11; clone size: .; J gene: TRBJ2-7
CDR3 protein: CASSQGVGVLEKLFF; CDR3 DNA: TGTGCCAGCAGCCAAGGGGTAGGGGTTCTTGAAAAACTGTTTTTT; D gene: .; V gene: TRBV4-2; CDR3 length: 15; clone size: few; J gene: TRBJ1-4
CDR3 protein: CASSPSSGMYEQYF; CDR3 DNA: TGTGCCAGCAGCCCATCTAGCGGGATGTACGAGCAGTACTTC; D gene: TRBD2; V gene: TRBV7-8; CDR3 length: 14; clone size: .; J gene: TRBJ2-7
CDR3 protein: CSVGSPGGEAFF; CDR3 DNA: TGCAGCGTTGGATCCCCTGGAGGTGAAGCTTTCTTT; D gene: .; V gene: TRBV29-1; CDR3 length: 12; clone size: .; J gene: TRBJ1-1